These 26 T cell receptor beta chains share one sample of origin, sequenced in a study of blood T cell repertoires in COVID-19. TCRdb's table, derived via immunoSEQ multiplex PCR, lists solely in-frame clones and lacks some. This sample has roughly 110,000 clones, with roughly 91% found just once. The sequencing sample was made of peripheral blood. The receptors stem from a human donor with acute or convalescent COVID-19. The donor label of this sample is uncertain.

The count of this clone is one. This chain joins TRBV7-6 and TRBJ2-1; 10 positions match TRBD2. The CDR3 is made up of 17 amino acids. V dropped 4 bases and J dropped 2; count of bases not matched to a gene: 8. Germline V gene data show CDR1 as SGHVS and CDR2 as FNYEAQ. DNA for the CDR3: TGTGCCAGCAGCTATCGGGAAGGACTAGCGGCCTACAATGAGCAGTTCTTC. Residues: CASSYREGLAAYNEQFF.

This chain connects TRBV5-1 to TRBJ2-3, with 9 bases matching TRBD2. The CDR3 extends over 19 amino acids. Germline V lookup: CDR1 SGHRS, CDR2 YFSETQ. V dropped 1 base and J dropped 2; count of bases not matched to a gene: 14. CDR3 sequence: CASSLYSLLAGTYTDTQYF. CDR3 nucleotides: TGCGCCAGCAGCTTGTACTCTCTCCTAGCGGGGACTTACACAGATACGCAGTATTTT.

The chain carries TRBV5-1 and TRBJ1-2, with 9 positions matching TRBD1. Germline V gives CDR1 SGHRS, CDR2 YFSETQ. The CDR3 has 20 amino acids. Trimming removed 0 bases from V and 0 bases from J; junction bases left unmatched: 15. The CDR3 nucleotides are TGCGCCAGCAGCTTGGTCTTCCGTGTGGGACAGGGATTTCCTAACTATGGCTACACCTTC. Translation: CASSLVFRVGQGFPNYGYTF.

Only one count was recorded for this clone. The rearrangement joins TRBV29-1 to TRBJ2-3; TRBD1 matches 8 bases. Unmatched junction bases numbered 9, after V lost 4 bases and J lost 3 bases. The CDR3 spans 15 residues. The germline CDR1 and CDR2 sequences are SQVTM and ANQGSEA. CDR3 nucleotides: TGCAGCGTTGGTAATGACAGGGGTCAAACAGATACGCAGTATTTT. The encoded protein is CSVGNDRGQTDTQYF.

This clone was detected a few times. The rearrangement links TRBV7-9 to TRBJ2-1, with 8 nucleotides matching TRBD2. After removal of 2 bases from V and 3 bases from J, the junction contained 3 bases not matched to a gene. The CDR3 is 15 residues long. The V gene's germline CDR1 is SEHNR and CDR2 FQNEAQ (reference sequence). The CDR3 coding sequence is TGTGCCAGCAGCTTAAGTAGCGGGATCTACAATGAGCAGTTCTTC. It is translated as CASSLSSGIYNEQFF.

V and J are TRBV2 and TRBJ1-6; D is undetermined. Germline CDR1 reads SNHLY; CDR2 reads FYNNEI. V was cut by 6 bases and J by 0 bases, with 12 bases left in between. There are 16 residues in the CDR3. The CDR3 DNA is TGTGCCAGCAGGGTTGGAGCTACCTCCTATAATTCACCCCTCCACTTT. It codes for CASRVGATSYNSPLHF.

In its sample, this clone was seen many times. The chain carries TRBV4-2 and TRBJ1-1; D might be TRBD1 (6 bases). V lost 1 base and J lost 0, with 21 bases in between. CDR1 LGHNA and CDR2 YNFKEQ come from the germline V gene. This CDR3 spans 19 amino acids. The CDR3 DNA reads as TGTGCCAGCAGCCAAGGGATTCGGGACACAAGGCTCATGAACACTGAAGCTTTCTTT. Translating gives CASSQGIRDTRLMNTEAFF.

The chain has TRBV18 and TRBJ1-1; a possible D gene is TRBD1 (6 bases). CDR3 length equals 16 residues. The V and J ends lost 1 base and 4 bases respectively, with 16 bases between them. Germline V gene data show CDR1 as KGHSH and CDR2 as LQKENI. The CDR3 region is CASSPQQGQGSTEAFF. For the CDR3, the DNA is TGTGCCAGCTCACCACAGCAGGGGCAGGGAAGCACTGAAGCTTTCTTT. Looking up the rest from reference TRBV18 and TRBJ1-1 gives the full variable domain: NAGVMQNPRHLVRRRGQEARLRCSPMKGHSHVYWYRQLPEEGLKFMVYLQKENIIDESGMPKERFSAEFPKEGPSILRIQQVVRGDSAAYFCASSPQQGQGSTEAFFGQGTRLTVV.

The chain carries TRBV28 and TRBJ1-4; the D gene is possibly TRBD1 (5 bases). Trimming removed 3 bases from V and 14 bases from J, with 10 bases in between. The CDR3 is made up of 11 amino acids. CDR1 is MDHEN and CDR2 is SYDVKM in the germline V gene. CDR3 loop: CASSFGGWLFF. The CDR3 nucleotides read TGTGCCAGCAGTTTTGGGGGGTGGCTGTTTTTT.

V and J are TRBV7-9 and TRBJ1-6; TRBD1 aligns across 8 bases. The trim removed 6 bases at V and 5 bases at J, leaving 3 bases unmatched. Germline CDR1 SEHNR, CDR2 FQNEAQ (reference sequence). The CDR3 is 14 residues long. As DNA, the CDR3 is TGTGCCAGCAGTGTGACAGGGGATAATTCACCCCTCCACTTT. This encodes CASSVTGDNSPLHF.

The J gene is TRBJ2-4, the V gene TRBV21-1; the D call TRBD1 from the table was never checked on the DNA. TRBV21-1 is shown as a pseudogene. The CDR3 has 16 amino acids. The CDR3 spells CASSKRGGTGVSLQYF. The CDR3 DNA sequence: TGTGCCAGCAGCAAAAGGGGAGGGACAGGGGTGTCGCTTCAGTACTTC.

This clone was counted once. The same CDR3 is also encoded by other DNA sequences in this sample. The rearrangement uses TRBV4-2 and TRBJ2-1; 10 positions match TRBD2. V lost 0 bases to trimming and J lost 4 bases; unmatched junction nucleotides: 3. Germline CDR1 and CDR2: LGHNA and YNFKEQ. CDR3 length: 16 amino acids. For the CDR3, the DNA is TGTGCCAGCAGCCAAGAGCCTAGCGGGAGTTACAATGAGCAGTTCTTC. Protein: CASSQEPSGSYNEQFF.

This clone was seen a single time. This sequence joins TRBV7-9 and TRBJ1-2, with D tentatively TRBD1 (6 bases). This CDR3 is 15 amino acids long. The germline CDR1 and CDR2 sequences are SEHNR and FQNEAQ (reference sequence). V was cut by 6 bases and J by 4 bases, with 18 bases left in between. CDR3: CASSPPGGTFYGYTF. CDR3 nucleotides: TGTGCCAGCAGTCCCCCGGGGGGCACGTTCTATGGCTACACCTTC. Complete variable domain (other parts from reference TRBV7-9 and TRBJ1-2): DTGVSQNPRHKITKRGQNVTFRCDPISEHNRLYWYRQTLGQGPEFLTYFQNEAQLEKSRLLSDRFSAERPKGSFSTLEIQRTEQGDSAMYLCASSPPGGTFYGYTFGSGTRLTVV.

The V gene is TRBV28, the J gene TRBJ1-5, with TRBD1 as a possible D gene (5 bases). Germline V gene data show CDR1 as MDHEN and CDR2 as SYDVKM. Between the trimmed V and J ends, which lost 8 bases and 5 bases, there was a span of 16 bases. The CDR3 length is 14 residues. DNA for the CDR3: TGTGCCAGCTGCGGATCAGGGAACCATCAGCCCCAGCATTTT. As protein: CASCGSGNHQPQHF.

The chain links TRBV7-6 to TRBJ1-1, with D unclear. Germline values: CDR1 SGHVS, CDR2 FNYEAQ. Trimming left V 0 bases short and J 5 bases short, with 10 bases between. The CDR3 extends over 14 amino acids. The DNA for the CDR3 is TGTGCCAGCAGCTTAGCGCGAGAGGGAACTGAAGCTTTCTTT. Encoded protein: CASSLAREGTEAFF.

J is TRBJ2-7 and V is TRBV7-3, with 10 bases fitting TRBD1. Trimming took 5 bases from V and 3 from J; bases not matched to a gene: 1. CDR1 is SGHTA, CDR2 FQGTGA, per germline. The CDR3 length is 13 residues. CDR3 residues: CASSRDRGYEQYF. The CDR3 nucleotides are TGTGCCAGCAGCCGGGACAGGGGCTACGAGCAGTACTTC.

The rearrangement uses TRBV18 and TRBJ1-5; 7 nucleotides match TRBD1. The germline V gene encodes CDR1 KGHSH and CDR2 LQKENI. V gave up 3 bases and J gave up 3 bases; unmatched junction bases: 5. The CDR3 is made up of 15 amino acids. Here the CDR3 reads CASSPYQGVNQPQHF. The CDR3 DNA reads as TGTGCCAGCTCACCTTATCAGGGGGTCAATCAGCCCCAGCATTTT. The whole variable domain, remainder taken from reference TRBV18 and TRBJ1-5, is NAGVMQNPRHLVRRRGQEARLRCSPMKGHSHVYWYRQLPEEGLKFMVYLQKENIIDESGMPKERFSAEFPKEGPSILRIQQVVRGDSAAYFCASSPYQGVNQPQHFGDGTRLSIL.

The rearrangement links TRBV30 to TRBJ1-2, with TRBD1 as a possible D gene (5 bases). V dropped 1 base and J dropped 7 bases, with 10 bases sitting between them. The CDR3 runs to 12 residues. Germline lookup yields CDR1 GTSNPN and CDR2 SVGIG (reference sequence). CDR3 in amino acids: CAWSAGIRGYTF. Written as DNA, the CDR3 is TGTGCCTGGAGTGCAGGGATTCGTGGCTACACCTTC.

The V gene is TRBV6-1, the J gene TRBJ1-2, with 10 bases fitting TRBD1. The J segment lost 2 bases and the V segment lost 4 bases, leaving 7 bases of the junction unmatched. CDR1 MNHNS and CDR2 SASEGT come from the germline V gene. This CDR3 region has 16 residues. The CDR3 loop reads CASSGLDRGRNYGYTF. For the CDR3, the DNA is TGTGCCAGCAGTGGGTTAGACAGGGGGCGGAACTATGGCTACACCTTC.

This clone was seen a single time. The chain recombines TRBV6-5 with TRBJ2-2, with D tentatively TRBD1 (5 bases). The CDR3 runs to 15 residues. The germline gives CDR1 MNHEY, CDR2 SVGAGI. The V gene lost 6 bases and the J gene lost 2 bases, with 13 bases spanning the gap. CDR3 sequence reads: CASSPQTENTGELFF. The CDR3 DNA reads as TGTGCCAGCAGCCCCCAGACAGAAAACACCGGGGAGCTGTTTTTT.

This clone appeared a single time. J is TRBJ2-1 and V is TRBV30, with D possibly being TRBD2 (5 bases). The CDR3 extends over 13 amino acids. CDR1 and CDR2 from the germline V gene are GTSNPN and SVGIG (reference sequence). Trimming left V 4 bases short and J 6 bases short, with 13 bases between. The CDR3 sequence: CAWTRRASNEQFF. CDR3 bases: TGTGCCTGGACACGGCGGGCCTCCAATGAGCAGTTCTTC.

This clone was seen a single time. The junction differs from germline at one of its ends, possibly a read error. This rearrangement joins TRBV30 to TRBJ1-2; D is undetermined. The germline V gene encodes CDR1 GTSNPN and CDR2 SVGIG (reference sequence). The CDR3 contains 10 residues. This CDR3 is CAWSSSRPKF. The CDR3 DNA is TGTGCCTGGAGTTCCTCTCGCCCTAAGTTC.

The chain combines TRBV20-1 with TRBJ2-2, with D unresolved. CDR1 and CDR2 (germline): DFQATT, SNEGSKA (reference sequence). Trimming pared 5 bases from V and 1 base from J, leaving 2 bases between. This CDR3 comprises 11 residues. The CDR3 bases are TGCAGTGCTCAGAACACCGGGGAGCTGTTTTTT. Its translation is CSAQNTGELFF.

The chain employs TRBV10-3 and TRBJ1-2, with 8 positions matching TRBD1. The germline V gene has CDR1 ENHRY and CDR2 SYGVKD. This CDR3 is built from 16 residues. V lost 3 bases to trimming and J lost 4 bases; unmatched junction nucleotides: 10. The CDR3 spells CAISDPGTGFGYGYTF. For the CDR3, the DNA is TGTGCCATCAGTGATCCCGGGACAGGTTTTGGCTATGGCTACACCTTC.

CDR3 bases: TGTGCCAGTAGTATCCCGGGACACCGCTACAATGAGCAGTTCTTC. It specifies CASSIPGHRYNEQFF. The chain employs TRBV19 and TRBJ2-1; possible D gene TRBD1, 6 bases. Trimming removed 3 bases from V and 3 bases from J, with 12 bases in between. Germline V gene sequence: CDR1 LNHDA, CDR2 SQIVND (reference sequence). This CDR3 spans 15 amino acids.

The V and J genes are TRBV21-1 and TRBJ1-4. TRBV21-1 is recorded as a pseudogene. This CDR3 contains 19 residues. This chain's CDR3 is CASSPGGDAPNETNEKLFF. The CDR3 DNA follows: TGTGCCAGCAGCCCGGGGGGGGACGCTCCGAACGAAACTAATGAAAAACTGTTTTTT.